This entry describes one T cell receptor beta chain. The sample is drawn from a study of blood T cell repertoires in COVID-19. Across the whole study: Donors in the United States, Italy and Spain gave samples during acute or convalescent COVID-19.

CDR3 length equals 16 residues. Germline CDR1 is MDHEN and CDR2 is SYDVKM. V lost 5 bases, J lost 7 bases, and 13 bases stayed unmatched. Per the original data handling: By means of reference gene primer amplification, nucleated cell counts were estimated. Sequencing used immunoSEQ multiplex PCR; TCRdb keeps in-frame clones, though not all of them. V and J calls and clone size are those listed in that table; D and trimming were worked out from the DNA. The repertoire holds around 140,000 clones, with approximately 92% as singletons. The clonotype comes from a young man with COVID-19, enrolled during active disease. Input material: peripheral blood. This rearrangement joins TRBV28 to TRBJ2-2; 7 nucleotides align to TRBD1. The CDR3 DNA is TGTGCCAGCAGTCCCCCGGGACAGCTTGATGTCGGGGAGCTGTTTTTT. Residues: CASSPPGQLDVGELFF.